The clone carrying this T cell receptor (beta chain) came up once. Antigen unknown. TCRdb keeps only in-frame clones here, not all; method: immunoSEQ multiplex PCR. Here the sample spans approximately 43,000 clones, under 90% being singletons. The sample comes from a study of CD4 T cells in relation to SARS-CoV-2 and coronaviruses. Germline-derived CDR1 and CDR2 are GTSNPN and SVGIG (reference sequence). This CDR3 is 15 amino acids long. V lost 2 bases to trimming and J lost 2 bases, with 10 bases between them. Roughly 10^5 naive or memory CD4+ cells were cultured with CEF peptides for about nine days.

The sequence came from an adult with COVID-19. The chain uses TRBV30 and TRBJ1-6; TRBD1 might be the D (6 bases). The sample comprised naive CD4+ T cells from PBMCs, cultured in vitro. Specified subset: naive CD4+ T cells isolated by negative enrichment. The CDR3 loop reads CAWSRGETYNSPLHF. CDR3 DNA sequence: TGTGCCTGGAGTAGGGGGGAGACCTATAATTCACCCCTCCACTTT. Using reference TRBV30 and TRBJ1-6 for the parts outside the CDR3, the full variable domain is SQTIHQWPATLVQPVGSPLSLECTVEGTSNPNLYWYRQAAGRGLQLLFYSVGIGQISSEVPQNLSASRPQDRQFILSSKKLLLSDSGFYLCAWSRGETYNSPLHFGNGTRLTVT.